The 6 T cell receptor beta chains given below trace back to one sample, sequenced in a study of T cell repertoires in cytomegalovirus infection (dated by TCRdb to between 2019 and 2020). The instrument given in TCRdb is Illumina HiSeq 1500. TCRdb's own reprocessing of the public reads used fastp at Q25 and MiXCR and kept productive beta chains. CDR3 protein sequences are deduplicated, and each keeps its most common genes and DNA. The sample has 600,000 to 800,000 distinct CDR3 sequences on record, approximately 24% of them singletons. The ten most abundant clones make up less than 10% of the sample. Specimen: CD8+ T cells from PBMCs. These receptors originate from a human donor in good health (CMV status not recorded). Some clones in this sample may be carry-over from other donors' samples.

This clonotype was observed many times. The chain has TRBV6-5 and TRBJ1-1; weak D call: TRBD1 (6 bases). Trimming shortened V by 4 bases and J by 4 bases, and 16 bases separated the two germline ends. The CDR3 covers 15 residues. Germline assignment: CDR1 MNHEY and CDR2 SVGAGI. The CDR3 spells CASSSPLGAGTEAFF. The DNA for the CDR3 is TGTGCCAGCAGTTCCCCATTGGGGGCAGGCACTGAAGCTTTCTTT.

This clonotype was detected a few times. The chain carries TRBV29-1 and TRBJ1-2; possibly TRBD1 for D (5 bases). The V gene lost 5 bases and the J gene lost 6 bases, with 13 bases spanning the gap. This CDR3 is built from 12 residues. The germline V gene has CDR1 SQVTM and CDR2 ANQGSEA. CDR3 sequence reads: CSVRRAKDGYTF. The DNA of the CDR3 is TGCAGCGTTCGCAGGGCTAAAGATGGCTACACCTTC.

This clonotype has more than one count but fewer than ten. The genes are TRBV20-1 and TRBJ2-6; D uncertain. The CDR3 spans 15 residues. V lost 3 bases to trimming and J lost 0 bases, with 9 bases between them. The germline V gene has CDR1 DFQATT and CDR2 SNEGSKA (reference sequence). In DNA form, the CDR3 reads TGCAGTGCTAGCGGACGTTACTCTGGGGCCAACGTCCTGACTTTC. This sequence encodes CSASGRYSGANVLTF.

The chain uses TRBV10-3 and TRBJ2-7; weak D call: TRBD1 (6 bases). Trimming cost V 8 bases and J 2 bases, with 13 bases left between them. The CDR3 is 13 residues long. Looked up from germline, CDR1 is ENHRY and CDR2 is SYGVKD. CDR3 protein: CAIRAGDTYEQYF. Written as DNA, the CDR3 is TGTGCCATCCGGGCAGGGGATACCTACGAGCAGTACTTC.

This clonotype came up a few times. The V call is TRBV24-1, the J call TRBJ2-1, with unresolved D. There are 13 residues in the CDR3. Germline V lookup: CDR1 KGHDR, CDR2 SFDVKD. V lost 6 bases, J lost 4 bases, and 9 bases lay in between. The CDR3 DNA reads TGTGCCACCAGTCATGACGATTACAATGAGCAGTTCTTC. This gives the protein CATSHDDYNEQFF.

This clonotype was seen many times. The chain carries TRBV6-6 and TRBJ2-7; maybe TRBD1 (6 bases). This CDR3 is built from 13 residues. With 2 bases removed from V and 4 bases from J, the gap between germline ends came to 9 bases. CDR1 MNHNY and CDR2 SVGAGI come from the germline V gene (reference sequence). The CDR3 here is CASSYLTGYEQYF. The CDR3, as DNA: TGTGCCAGCAGTTACCTGACAGGATACGAGCAGTACTTC.